The sequence of this TCR beta chain was determined in a study of CD8+ T cells in alopecia areata. The wider study: Oral tofacitinib, 5 to 10 mg twice daily, was given in an open-label trial. The study, taken as a whole, reports: Persistence during tofacitinib was seen for many expanded lesional clones in scalp and blood.

The sequencing template was cDNA reverse transcribed from extracted RNA. Clones were sequenced by immunoSEQ multiplex PCR, and TCRdb holds only the in-frame ones, with some missing. The sample includes over 90,000 clones, approximately 84% of them seen just once. Note on this clone: Its target is not known.

This sample's treatment: oral pan-JAK inhibitor, 5-10 mg twice daily. Both peripheral blood and punch biopsies of lesional scalp skin were obtained from patients who had alopecia areata. This CDR3 comprises 12 residues. CDR1 SEHNR and CDR2 FQNEAQ come from the germline V gene (reference sequence). V was cut by 0 bases and J by 7 bases, with 4 bases left in between. The rearrangement joins TRBV7-9 to TRBJ1-5; D ambiguous. The sample consisted of CD8+ T cells sorted from blood, taken at roughly week 30, from a patient treated with tofacitinib. This clonotype was sampled from a human donor with alopecia areata. In DNA, the CDR3 is TGTGCCAGCAGCTTAGCGGGACAGCCCCAGCATTTT. It yields the protein CASSLAGQPQHF.